The rows below give T cell receptor beta chains drawn from one sample of a study of T cell responses to AZD1222 COVID-19 vaccine. Assay: immunoSEQ multiplex PCR; the TCRdb copy retains only in-frame clones and omits some. The data show tens of thousands of clones, roughly nine tenths seen once. The sample in question was peripheral blood, obtained 28 days after the second AZD1222 dose. These receptors were collected from an adult who received the AZD1222 COVID-19 vaccine. Both conserved end residues are part of each CDR3. Each record gives: clone size, J gene, V gene, D gene, CDR3 DNA, CDR3 protein. The D gene is left open where the match is weak. Clone size, where shown, is once, few, many, or a class for clones that have expanded.

-	TRBJ1-1	TRBV13	-	TGTGCCAGCAGTTTAGACTTGAACACTGAAGCTTTCTTT	CASSLDLNTEAFF
-	TRBJ2-1	TRBV5-1	TRBD1	TGCGCCAGCAGCTCGGACAGGGCGGTAGACAATGAGCAGTTCTTC	CASSSDRAVDNEQFF
-	TRBJ1-2	TRBV3-1/TRBV3-2	-	TGTGCCAGCAGCCAAGGTCCAGGAGGTCCTTATGGCTACACCTTC	CASSQGPGGPYGYTF
-	TRBJ1-1	TRBV3-1/TRBV3-2	TRBD1	TGTGCCAGCAGCCAACTGGGACAGAAGAACACTGAAGCTTTCTTT	CASSQLGQKNTEAFF
-	TRBJ1-2	TRBV19	-	TGTGCCAGTAGTATAATTGGCAGCAACTATGGCTACACCTTC	CASSIIGSNYGYTF
-	TRBJ1-1	TRBV18	-	TGTGCCAGCTCACCTTATTCCGTTCTGAACACTGAAGCTTTCTTT	CASSPYSVLNTEAFF
few	TRBJ2-1	TRBV9	TRBD2	TGTGCCAGCAGCGCGGGCGGCGGGAGTGAGCAGTTCTTC	CASSAGGGSEQFF
-	TRBJ2-5	TRBV4-2	-	TGTGCCAGCAGCCAAGATCGCCGGACCCAGTACTTC	CASSQDRRTQYF
once	TRBJ1-1	TRBV13	-	TGTGCCAGCAGCCGCAAAGGGGGGGACACTGAAGCTTTCTTT	CASSRKGGDTEAFF
-	TRBJ1-2	TRBV1	-	TGCACCAGCAGCCAATCACCGGGGACGCTCTATGGCTACACCTTC	CTSSQSPGTLYGYTF
-	TRBJ2-2	TRBV7-8	TRBD2	TGTGCCAGCAGCCCCCGCCTAGCGGGGGTTAAGAACACCGGGGAGCTGTTTTTT	CASSPRLAGVKNTGELFF
few	TRBJ2-2	TRBV5-1	TRBD2	TGCGCCAGCAGCTTTGACAGCGGGATTTTCGGGTCCGGGGAGCTGTTTTTT	CASSFDSGIFGSGELFF
-	TRBJ2-1	TRBV5-1	-	TGCGCCAGCAGCTTGGATGGTGAGCAGTTCTTC	CASSLDGEQFF
-	TRBJ1-1	TRBV5-1	-	TGCGCCAGCAGTCTGGACAAGAACACTGAAGCTTTCTTT	CASSLDKNTEAFF
-	TRBJ1-1	TRBV3-1/TRBV3-2	TRBD1	TGTGCCAGCAGCCAAGATACGGGGACAGGGGGCACTGAAGCTTTCTTT	CASSQDTGTGGTEAFF
-	TRBJ1-2	TRBV11-3	TRBD1	TGTGCCAGCAGCTTAGACACAGGGGGCGTCTATGGCTACACCTTC	CASSLDTGGVYGYTF
-	TRBJ1-5	TRBV30	-	TGTGCCTGGAGTGTAGGACGGCTTAGCAATCAGCCCCAGCATTTT	CAWSVGRLSNQPQHF
-	TRBJ1-1	TRBV14	-	TGTGCCAGCAGCCAGACCGGGGCGGGCACTGAAGCTTTCTTT	CASSQTGAGTEAFF
-	TRBJ2-1	TRBV7-9	TRBD2	TGTGCCAGCAGCTTCTGGACTAGCGGGGGCAATGAGCAGTTCTTC	CASSFWTSGGNEQFF
-	TRBJ2-7	TRBV6-1	TRBD1	TGTGCCAGCAGTGAAGGGGGCAGGGGGCTTTACGAGCAGTACTTC	CASSEGGRGLYEQYF
-	TRBJ2-2	TRBV6-5	-	TGTGCCAGCAGATCCCCTGGGTTGGTGGCCGGGGAGCTGTTTTTT	CASRSPGLVAGELFF
-	TRBJ2-2	TRBV7-6	TRBD2	TGTGCCAGCAGCTTAGCGGTTAGCGGGGCCGCGAACACCGGGGAGCTGTTTTTT	CASSLAVSGAANTGELFF
-	TRBJ2-5	TRBV5-1	-	TGCGCCAGCAGCTGGGAAGGTGGCGAGACCCAGTACTTC	CASSWEGGETQYF
few	TRBJ1-3	TRBV6-5	-	TGTGCCAGCAGTTCTCGGGGTATGGGAAACACCATATATTTT	CASSSRGMGNTIYF
-	TRBJ1-5	TRBV24-1	-	TGTGCCACCAGTGGACGGGGCAATCAGCCCCAGCATTTT	CATSGRGNQPQHF
-	TRBJ1-6	TRBV5-4	TRBD1	TGTGCCAGCAGTCGACCGGGACAGTATAATTCACCCCTCCACTTT	CASSRPGQYNSPLHF
-	TRBJ2-3	TRBV9	-	TGTGCCAGCAGCGTAGCCTCCGGGGCGGGGCATACAGATACGCAGTATTTT	CASSVASGAGHTDTQYF
few	TRBJ1-3	TRBV9	TRBD1	TGTGCCAGCAGCGGACAGGGGAGGGGAAACACCATATATTTT	CASSGQGRGNTIYF
-	TRBJ2-1	TRBV25-1	TRBD2	TGTGCCAGCAGTGACCCGTCAGCGGGGGCCTACAATGAGCAGTTCTTC	CASSDPSAGAYNEQFF
-	TRBJ2-1	TRBV5-5	TRBD1	TGTGCCAGCAGCCTTGAGGACAGGGCCTGGACGAGCTCCTACAATGAGCAGTTCTTC	CASSLEDRAWTSSYNEQFF
-	TRBJ2-5	TRBV6-1	-	TGTGCCAGCAGTGAGATGGAAGAGACCCAGTACTTC	CASSEMEETQYF
-	TRBJ1-2	TRBV24-1	-	TGTGCCACCAGTGACTCCCTTGGCTATGGCTACACCTTC	CATSDSLGYGYTF
-	TRBJ2-4	TRBV6-5	-	TGTGCCAGCAGTTACCGGACTCAGGACATTCAGTACTTC	CASSYRTQDIQYF
-	TRBJ1-1	TRBV3-1/TRBV3-2	-	TGTGCCAGCAGCCAAGGGGACACTGAAGCTTTCTTT	CASSQGDTEAFF
-	TRBJ2-3	TRBV3-1/TRBV3-2	-	TGTGCCAGCAGCCAAGCGGCCAGAACAGATACGCAGTATTTT	CASSQAARTDTQYF
-	TRBJ2-3	TRBV11-3	TRBD2	TGTGCCAGCAGCCGGGGGGAGGGAGGGGATACGCAGTATTTT	CASSRGEGGDTQYF
-	TRBJ1-5	TRBV28	-	TGTGCCAGCAGTTTAACTCTTCAGCCTAGCAATCAGCCCCAGCATTTT	CASSLTLQPSNQPQHF
-	TRBJ2-7	TRBV15	-	TGTGCCACCGCAGCTCCGGGGGCGCCTGGCGAGCAGTACTTC	CATAAPGAPGEQYF
-	TRBJ1-2	TRBV30	TRBD1	TGTGCCTGGAGTGTCCTCGGGACAGGAGGCTACACCTTC	CAWSVLGTGGYTF
-	TRBJ1-2	TRBV30	-	TGTGCCTGGAGTGTGCTTGGGTGGGGCGGCTACACCTTC	CAWSVLGWGGYTF
-	TRBJ2-5	TRBV6-1	TRBD1	TGTGCCAGCAGTGAAGCGGGGGGCACAGGGGGCGCGAAGACCCAGTACTTC	CASSEAGGTGGAKTQYF
-	TRBJ2-5	TRBV5-1	-	TGCGCCAGCAGCTTGGCATCTGAGACCCAGTACTTC	CASSLASETQYF
-	TRBJ2-2	TRBV7-3	-	TGTGCCAGCAGCTTGGACGATACCGGGGAGCTGTTTTTT	CASSLDDTGELFF
once	TRBJ1-3	TRBV6-6	-	TGTGCCAGCAGTCCGGGGACTTCCTTACCCTCTGGAAACACCATATATTTT	CASSPGTSLPSGNTIYF
-	TRBJ1-2	TRBV2	-	TGTGCCAGCAGTGAAGCCCTTCGGGGCTACACCTTC	CASSEALRGYTF
-	TRBJ2-4	TRBV3-1/TRBV3-2	-	TGTGCCAGCAGCCAATTGGGTAATCCGGCCAAAAACATTCAGTACTTC	CASSQLGNPAKNIQYF
-	TRBJ1-2	TRBV5-4	-	TGTGCCAGCAGCTTGGACGGAGCCGTCGGCTACACCTTC	CASSLDGAVGYTF
-	TRBJ2-5	TRBV15	TRBD1	TGTGCCACCAGCACATGGGGACAGGGGAGGGAGGATGAGACCCAGTACTTC	CATSTWGQGREDETQYF